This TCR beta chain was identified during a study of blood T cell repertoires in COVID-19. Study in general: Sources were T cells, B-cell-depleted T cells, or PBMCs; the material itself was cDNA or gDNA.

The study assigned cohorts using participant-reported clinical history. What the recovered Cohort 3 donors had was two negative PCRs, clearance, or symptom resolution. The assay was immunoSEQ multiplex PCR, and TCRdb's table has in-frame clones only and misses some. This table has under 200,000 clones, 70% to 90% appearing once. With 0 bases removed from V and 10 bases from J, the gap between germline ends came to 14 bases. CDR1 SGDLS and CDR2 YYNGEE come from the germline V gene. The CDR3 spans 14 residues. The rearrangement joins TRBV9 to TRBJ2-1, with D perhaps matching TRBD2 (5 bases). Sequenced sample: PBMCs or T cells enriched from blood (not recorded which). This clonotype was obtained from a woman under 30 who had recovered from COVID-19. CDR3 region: CASSVADERTEQFF. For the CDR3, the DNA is TGTGCCAGCAGCGTAGCGGACGAGCGGACGGAGCAGTTCTTC. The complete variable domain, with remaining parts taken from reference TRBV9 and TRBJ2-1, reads DSGVTQTPKHLITATGQRVTLRCSPRSGDLSVYWYQQSLDQGLQFLIQYYNGEERAKGNILERFSAQQFPDLHSELNLSSLELGDSALYFCASSVADERTEQFFGPGTRLTVL.